This T cell receptor beta chain was sequenced for a study of control samples from healthy donors and cancer patients. The length of the CDR3 is 15 residues. The V end was cut by 8 bases, the J end by 0 bases, with 14 bases between. In germline, CDR1 is LGHDT, CDR2 YNNKEL (reference sequence). The data were produced by immunoSEQ multiplex PCR, yet TCRdb's version contains in-frame clones alone and is incomplete. The data show 150,000 to 200,000 clones, 90% seen once. The J gene is TRBJ2-1, the V gene TRBV3-1 (or the pseudogene TRBV3-2); tentatively, D is TRBD1 (6 bases). Specimen: blood. This clonotype originated in a woman between 45 and 65 years old in good health. The CDR3 DNA follows: TGTGCCAGCGCTCTCCTAGGGGGCTCCTACAATGAGCAGTTCTTC. The encoded protein is CASALLGGSYNEQFF.